The 10 T cell receptor beta chains reported below all come from one sample, sequenced in a study of blood T cell repertoires in COVID-19. Using immunoSEQ multiplex PCR, the repertoire was profiled, and TCRdb retains in-frame clones only, with some absent. The sample records about 61,000 clones, roughly 90% being singletons. Input material: peripheral blood. Receptors were obtained from a woman aged 45-65 years with active or convalescent COVID-19.

The chain has TRBV11-2 and TRBJ1-4; TRBD1 matches at 11 bases. Unmatched junction bases numbered 6, after V lost 5 bases and J lost 7 bases. This CDR3 contains 15 residues. The germline V gene has CDR1 SGHAT and CDR2 FQNNGV. The CDR3: CASSAGGTGGEKLFF. CDR3 bases: TGTGCCAGCAGCGCGGGGGGGACAGGGGGTGAAAAACTGTTTTTT.

The gene calls are TRBV5-1 and TRBJ1-2; D is ambiguous. The CDR3 contains 15 residues. Germline V gene data show CDR1 as SGHRS and CDR2 as YFSETQ. The germline V and J ends were trimmed by 0 bases and 2 bases, with 11 bases remaining between them. CDR3 region: CASSLAGLKNYGYTF. The CDR3 region has the DNA TGCGCCAGCAGCTTGGCGGGGTTAAAGAACTATGGCTACACCTTC.

This clone was picked up a small number of times. The rearrangement uses TRBV6-5 and TRBJ2-3, with 8 bases lining up with TRBD2. Trimming took 5 bases from V and 2 from J; bases not matched to a gene: 6. Germline lookup yields CDR1 MNHEY and CDR2 SVGAGI. CDR3 length: 15 residues. The CDR3: CASSPGLAYTDTQYF. In DNA form, the CDR3 reads TGTGCCAGCAGTCCTGGACTAGCCTACACAGATACGCAGTATTTT.

This clone was found a few times. The rearrangement joins TRBV5-4 to TRBJ1-6, with 12 bases fitting TRBD1. Germline V lookup: CDR1 SGHNT, CDR2 YYREEE (reference sequence). V lost 3 bases, J lost 12 bases, and 1 base stayed unmatched. This CDR3 comprises 13 residues. CDR3 loop: CASSWDRGRPLHF. The CDR3 region has the DNA TGTGCCAGCAGCTGGGACAGGGGGCGACCCCTCCACTTT.

The DNA for the CDR3 is TGTGCCAGCAGCTTAGCTGCACTAGCGGGACCCTACAATGAGCAGTTCTTC. Protein: CASSLAALAGPYNEQFF. This sequence joins TRBV7-6 and TRBJ2-1; 10 positions match TRBD2. V trimming: 0 bases; J trimming: 2 bases; junction bases outside the gene matches: 4. Germline CDR1 and CDR2: SGHVS and FNYEAQ. The length of the CDR3 is 17 residues.

This rearrangement joins TRBV21-1 to TRBJ2-1; the table's D call of TRBD2 was not tested on the DNA. TRBV21-1 is described as a pseudogene. The CDR3 is 18 residues long. The CDR3 sequence is CASSKGAEERWSYNEQFF. The CDR3 nucleotides are TGTGCCAGCAGCAAAGGGGCCGAGGAGCGGTGGTCCTACAATGAGCAGTTCTTC.

The gene calls are TRBV5-1 and TRBJ2-7; TRBD1 matches 10 bases. The CDR3 is made up of 17 amino acids. Germline-derived CDR1 and CDR2 are SGHRS and YFSETQ. The V and J ends lost 4 bases and 2 bases, in that order; junction bases with no gene match: 12. The CDR3 is CASSAIPPGQGTYEQYF. The CDR3 DNA follows: TGCGCCAGCAGCGCGATACCCCCGGGACAGGGGACCTACGAGCAGTACTTC.

This rearrangement joins TRBV25-1 to TRBJ2-4, with D possibly TRBD1 on 7 matching bases. Germline CDR1 is MGHDK and CDR2 is SYGVNS. V lost 2 bases and J lost 2, with 16 bases in between. The CDR3 length is 17 residues. The CDR3 sequence: CASSEGRRGQTKNIQYF. CDR3 nucleotides: TGTGCCAGCAGTGAAGGGAGGAGGGGGCAAACCAAAAACATTCAGTACTTC.

The rearrangement uses TRBV15 and TRBJ1-5; D may be TRBD1 (6 bases). Trimming stripped 0 bases from V and 1 base from J, with 16 bases between. Germline CDR1 LNHNV, CDR2 YYDKDF (reference sequence). This CDR3 region has 18 residues. The chain's CDR3 is CATSRDLGGRRSNQPQHF. In DNA form, the CDR3 reads TGTGCCACCAGCAGAGATCTCGGGGGGCGACGGAGCAATCAGCCCCAGCATTTT. Together with reference TRBV15 and TRBJ1-5, the CDR3 gives the full variable domain: DAMVIQNPRYQVTQFGKPVTLSCSQTLNHNVMYWYQQKSSQAPKLLFHYYDKDFNNEADTPDNFQSRRPNTSFCFLDIRSPGLGDTAMYLCATSRDLGGRRSNQPQHFGDGTRLSIL.

The rearrangement links TRBV5-1 to TRBJ2-1, with D tentatively TRBD1 (5 bases). The ends were cut back, 0 bases at V and 4 bases at J, with 5 bases in the middle. Germline values: CDR1 SGHRS, CDR2 YFSETQ. The CDR3 totals 13 residues. Here the CDR3 DNA reads TGCGCCAGCAGCTTGGGACAGTACAATGAGCAGTTCTTC. The encoded protein is CASSLGQYNEQFF.